This is a list of T cell receptor beta chains from one sample in a study of T cell repertoires in cytomegalovirus infection. TCRdb independently ran MiXCR on the reads; one entry per CDR3 protein. The sample consists of 200,000 or so distinct CDR3 sequences, approximately 20% of them appearing once. The specimen sequenced was PBMCs. The receptors were gathered from a human donor in good health (CMV status not recorded). Some clones in this sample may be carry-over from other donors' samples. The CDR3 runs from the conserved cysteine through the conserved F or W. D genes are given only for firm matches. Clone size is shown for a subset of rows, as once, few, many or a class of expanded clone.

V gene,clone size,D gene,J gene,CDR3 DNA,CDR3 protein
TRBV19,few,.,TRBJ2-2,TGTGCCAGTAGTCCCCGTGGGGAGAACACCGGGGAGCTGTTTTTT,CASSPRGENTGELFF
TRBV6-1,few,TRBD2,TRBJ2-3,TGTGCCAGCAGTGAAGGAAAGACCGGGACTAGCGGGAGGTTAGATACGCAGTATTTT,CASSEGKTGTSGRLDTQYF
TRBV20-1,few,TRBD2,TRBJ2-3,TGCAGTGCGGACGGGGGGTCGGGCACAGATACGCAGTATTTT,CSADGGSGTDTQYF
TRBV24-1,.,TRBD2,TRBJ2-1,TGTGCCACCAGTGACTCCACTAGCGCGCCCTACAATGAGCAGTTCTTC,CATSDSTSAPYNEQFF
TRBV7-6,.,.,TRBJ1-2,TGTGCCAGCAGCTTAGCGGAGAGGGCTGGCTACACCTTC,CASSLAERAGYTF
TRBV29-1,.,.,TRBJ2-7,TGCAGCGTTGAAGGCTCCGCCGAGCAGTACTTC,CSVEGSAEQYF
TRBV19,few,.,TRBJ2-4,TGTGCCAGTACGGGTGTTGGCAAAAACATTCAGTACTTC,CASTGVGKNIQYF
TRBV12-3/TRBV12-4,.,TRBD2,TRBJ2-1,TGTGCCAGCAACAGACTAGCGGGTCTTAGGGGAAGTGAGCAGTTCTTC,CASNRLAGLRGSEQFF
TRBV7-3,.,TRBD1,TRBJ1-1,TGTGCCAGCAGCTCAGGACAGGGTATAAAGAACACTGAAGCTTTCTTT,CASSSGQGIKNTEAFF
TRBV28,.,.,TRBJ1-1,TGTGCCAGCAGTTTATTGGGGGGTAGGTCTGAAGCTTTCTTT,CASSLLGGRSEAFF
TRBV9,many,TRBD1,TRBJ2-7,TGTGCCAGCAGCGTAGCGGCACAGGGGTACGAGCAGTACTTC,CASSVAAQGYEQYF
TRBV27,.,.,TRBJ2-7,TGTGCCAGTAGTACCAGGGGGGCCGATTCCTACGAGCAGTACTTC,CASSTRGADSYEQYF
TRBV24-1,few,.,TRBJ2-3,TGTGCCACCAGTGATTTCGTCCAGCCAGATACGCAGTATTTT,CATSDFVQPDTQYF
TRBV20-1,.,TRBD1,TRBJ2-1,TGCAGTGCCCCGGACAGGGGGCATAGGAATAATGAGCAGTTCTTC,CSAPDRGHRNNEQFF
TRBV28,many,.,TRBJ2-7,TGTGCCAGCAGTTTGGAGAACTACGAGCAGTACTTC,CASSLENYEQYF
TRBV12-3/TRBV12-4,few,TRBD1,TRBJ1-4,TGTGCCAGCAGTCCACAGGGGAATAATGAAAAACTGTTTTTT,CASSPQGNNEKLFF
TRBV6-5,many,TRBD2,TRBJ2-1,TGTGCCAGCAGTTACTCGAGATCTGGACTAGCAGGCCACAATGAGCAGTTCTTC,CASSYSRSGLAGHNEQFF
TRBV7-3,many,TRBD2,TRBJ2-7,TGTGCCAGCAGCCCACTAGCGGGAGGGGACTACGAGCAGTACTTC,CASSPLAGGDYEQYF
TRBV7-2,many,TRBD2,TRBJ2-7,TGTGCCAGCAGCCGGGTACCGGGACTACCCCCGGGCGAGCAGTACTTC,CASSRVPGLPPGEQYF
TRBV12-3/TRBV12-4,many,.,TRBJ2-3,TGTGCCAGTATGGACTATCGTGTGCTGGGTACGCAGTATTTT,CASMDYRVLGTQYF
TRBV12-3/TRBV12-4,.,.,TRBJ1-4,TGTGCCAGCAGTTTACCAGAAGATGAAAAACTGTTTTTT,CASSLPEDEKLFF
TRBV6-6,few,.,TRBJ1-2,TGTGCCAGCAAGAACAGGGCCCGAAACTATGGCTACACCTTC,CASKNRARNYGYTF
TRBV28,.,.,TRBJ2-3,TGTGCCAGCACCTTCCTCGGGGCGGGCACAGATACGCAGTATTTT,CASTFLGAGTDTQYF
TRBV4-2,few,TRBD2,TRBJ2-3,TGTGCCAGCAGCGATGCTAGCGGGAATACAGATACGCAGTATTTT,CASSDASGNTDTQYF
TRBV27,many,.,TRBJ2-6,TGTGCCAGCAGTTTAAATTGGGCTTTGGCCAACGTCCTGACTTTC,CASSLNWALANVLTF
TRBV15,.,TRBD1,TRBJ1-6,TGTGCCACCAGCAGACACTCCGGGACAGGGAGTTCACCCCTCCACTTT,CATSRHSGTGSSPLHF
TRBV5-1,.,.,TRBJ2-7,TGTGCCAGCAGCTTAGAGGGTTCCTACGAGCAGTACTTC,CASSLEGSYEQYF
TRBV6-2/TRBV6-3,.,TRBD2,TRBJ2-4,TGTGCCAGCAGTTCGGGAGGGTTGGCCAAAAACATTCAGTACTTC,CASSSGGLAKNIQYF
TRBV7-2,many,TRBD1,TRBJ2-7,TGTGCCAGCAGCCCGCGGACAGGGGGCAGGGAGCAGTACTTC,CASSPRTGGREQYF
TRBV5-1,.,TRBD2,TRBJ2-5,TGCGCCAGCAGCTTACCTAGCGGGAGTGGAGGGGAGACCCAGTACTTC,CASSLPSGSGGETQYF
TRBV9,.,.,TRBJ1-1,TGTGCCAGCAGCGTTGGGCCGTCGGGAACTGAAGCTTTCTTT,CASSVGPSGTEAFF
TRBV2,few,.,TRBJ2-1,TGTGCCACCCAACGGCAGAGCTCCTACAATGAGCAGTTCTTC,CATQRQSSYNEQFF
TRBV12-3/TRBV12-4,few,TRBD1,TRBJ2-7,TGTGCCAGCACCCCGGGACAGGGATCCTACGAGCAGTACTTC,CASTPGQGSYEQYF
TRBV5-1,.,TRBD1,TRBJ2-7,TGCGCCAGCAGTTCCTGGCCCCCGGGACAGGCATCCTTCGAGCAGTACTTC,CASSSWPPGQASFEQYF
TRBV12-3/TRBV12-4,few,.,TRBJ2-5,TGTGCCAGCAGCCCCTTGTTCGGACAAGAGACCCAGTACTTC,CASSPLFGQETQYF
TRBV19,.,.,TRBJ2-3,TGTGCCAGTAGTGAGGGTTTTAGCACAGATACGCAGTATTTT,CASSEGFSTDTQYF
TRBV7-2,many,.,TRBJ1-1,TGTGCCAGCAGCTCTCAGAGAAACACTGAAGCTTTCTTT,CASSSQRNTEAFF
TRBV7-8,few,.,TRBJ2-6,TGTGCCAGCAGCTTAGCGGTAATCGGGGCCAACGTCCTGACTTTC,CASSLAVIGANVLTF
TRBV28,.,.,TRBJ1-2,TGTGCCAGCAGTTTAGGACGGTTTGGCAGAAAATACTATGGCTACACCTTC,CASSLGRFGRKYYGYTF
TRBV5-4,.,TRBD2,TRBJ2-5,TGTGCCAGCAGTCCCCGACTAGCGGATAACCAAGAGACCCAGTACTTC,CASSPRLADNQETQYF
TRBV20-1,.,TRBD2,TRBJ2-3,TGCAGCGCAAGCGGGAGGACAGATACGCAGTATTTT,CSASGRTDTQYF
TRBV7-8,many,.,TRBJ2-4,TGTGCCAGCAGCCCGGGGGGCGCAATGATTGCCAAAAACATTCAGTACTTC,CASSPGGAMIAKNIQYF
TRBV7-2,few,.,TRBJ2-7,TGTGCCAGCAGCACCCGGGCCCTAACAGATTACGAGCAGTACTTC,CASSTRALTDYEQYF
TRBV7-3,many,.,TRBJ2-5,TGTGCCAGCAGCCGGGACTTAAAAGAGACCCAGTACTTC,CASSRDLKETQYF
TRBV27,.,TRBD2,TRBJ2-7,TGTGCCAGCAGCGGGACTAGCGGGAGACGATACGAGCAGTACTTC,CASSGTSGRRYEQYF
TRBV5-1,.,TRBD2,TRBJ2-6,TGCGCCAGCACGCGGGGGGGGACTAGCGGGGGCCTCTCTGGGGCCAACGTCCTGACTTTC,CASTRGGTSGGLSGANVLTF
TRBV29-1,.,.,TRBJ2-5,TGCAGCGTTGCCAAACAGGGAAGAGAGACCCAGTACTTC,CSVAKQGRETQYF
TRBV20-1,.,TRBD2,TRBJ2-7,TGCAGTGCTAGAGAAACAGCGGGGGCCTTCTACGAGCAGTACTTC,CSARETAGAFYEQYF
TRBV5-4,.,TRBD2,TRBJ2-1,TGTGCCAGCACCCCCAACAGCGGGACCGCCTCCTACAATGAGCAGTTCTTC,CASTPNSGTASYNEQFF
TRBV10-2,many,.,TRBJ2-5,TGCGCCAGCAGTGAACCCCGAGAGACCCAGTACTTC,CASSEPRETQYF
TRBV7-3,.,.,TRBJ2-7,TGTGCCAGCAGCTTATCCGGGACTGATTCCTACGAGCAGTACTTC,CASSLSGTDSYEQYF
TRBV7-9,few,.,TRBJ1-1,TGTGCCAGCAGCTTACCTAGCCAAGGGACCACTGAAGCTTTCTTT,CASSLPSQGTTEAFF
TRBV2,.,.,TRBJ1-6,TGTGCCAGCGGTGAAGCTCAAGGCTCCAATTCACCCCTCCACTTT,CASGEAQGSNSPLHF